These 24 T cell receptor beta chains were all obtained from the same sample, sequenced in a study of OX40 agonist ivuxolimab in advanced cancers. Libraries were prepared by immunoSEQ multiplex PCR; TCRdb keeps only in-frame clonotypes and omits some of them. The sample includes around 30,000 clones, 80% to 95% of them seen just once. The sample consisted of CD4+ or CD8+ T cells sorted from blood, taken in a trial of the OX40 agonist ivuxolimab. All receptors derive from an adult with an advanced solid tumor such as melanoma, head and neck, liver or kidney cancer.

The chain has TRBV7-9 and TRBJ1-6, with D unclear. V lost 0 bases and J lost 7, with 13 bases in between. This CDR3 region has 16 residues. Germline V lookup: CDR1 SEHNR, CDR2 FQNEAQ (reference sequence). CDR3 nucleotides: TGTGCCAGCAGCTTAGCGCTCAGTCAGAAGAATTCACCCCTCCACTTT. The encoded protein is CASSLALSQKNSPLHF.

The chain combines TRBV7-2 with TRBJ2-7, with TRBD2 matching 8 bases. V was clipped by 3 bases and J by 9 bases; unmatched bases: 16. CDR3 length equals 16 residues. From germline, CDR1 is SGHTA and CDR2 FQGNSA. The CDR3 protein is CASSLGSGRGDKVQYF. In DNA form, the CDR3 reads TGTGCCAGCAGCTTGGGATCAGGGCGGGGGGATAAAGTGCAGTACTTC.

The genes are TRBV5-1 and TRBJ2-5, with D perhaps TRBD1 (6 bases). V was clipped by 4 bases and J by 5 bases, with 12 bases between them. The CDR3 loop spans 13 amino acids. From germline, CDR1 is SGHRS and CDR2 YFSETQ. CDR3: CASSLGARETQYF. CDR3 DNA sequence: TGCGCCAGCAGCCTGGGGGCGCGGGAGACCCAGTACTTC.

V is TRBV18 and J is TRBJ2-1; maybe TRBD1 (5 bases). Deletions cut 3 bases from V and 4 bases from J, with 10 bases between. The germline V gene encodes CDR1 KGHSH and CDR2 LQKENI. CDR3 size: 14 residues. For the CDR3, the DNA is TGTGCCAGCTCACCGAACCAGGGTTACAATGAGCAGTTCTTC. Translation: CASSPNQGYNEQFF.

V is TRBV6-5 and J is TRBJ1-6; no reliable D call. V was trimmed by 0 bases and J by 9 bases, leaving 6 bases between them. The length of the CDR3 is 13 residues. Per the germline V gene, CDR1 is MNHEY and CDR2 is SVGAGI. The CDR3 protein is CASSYSTRSPLHF. DNA for the CDR3: TGTGCCAGCAGTTACTCGACGCGTTCACCCCTCCACTTT.

The CDR3 protein is CASSILAGGSYEQYF. In DNA form, the CDR3 reads TGTGCCAGTAGTATTCTAGCGGGAGGCTCCTACGAGCAGTACTTC. V is TRBV19 and J is TRBJ2-7, with 11 bases lining up with TRBD2. The J segment lost 0 bases and the V segment lost 3 bases, leaving 1 base of the junction unmatched. The germline gives CDR1 LNHDA, CDR2 SQIVND (reference sequence). CDR3 length: 15 residues.

The chain uses TRBV11-2 and TRBJ1-2, with D tentatively TRBD1 (5 bases). Germline V gives CDR1 SGHAT, CDR2 FQNNGV. The CDR3 spans 14 residues. V lost 5 bases and J 1 base, leaving 11 bases between the germline ends. DNA for the CDR3: TGTGCCAGCAGCCCGGGGCAGGATAACTATGGCTACACCTTC. Amino acids: CASSPGQDNYGYTF.

The rearrangement links TRBV28 to TRBJ1-5; TRBD1 aligns across 9 bases. This CDR3 is built from 14 residues. Germline V gene lookup returns CDR1 MDHEN and CDR2 SYDVKM. Losses at the gene ends were 6 bases for V and 6 bases for J; bases not matched to a gene: 6. The CDR3 nucleotides are TGTGCCAGCAGCAACAGGGGGCGCGGTCAGCCCCAGCATTTT. Translation: CASSNRGRGQPQHF. Full variable domain (rest looked up from reference TRBV28 and TRBJ1-5): DVKVTQSSRYLVKRTGEKVFLECVQDMDHENMFWYRQDPGLGLRLIYFSYDVKMKEKGDIPEGYSVSREKKERFSLILESASTNQTSMYLCASSNRGRGQPQHFGDGTRLSIL.

This chain uses TRBV6-6 with TRBJ1-2; no firm D call. Germline V CDR1 and CDR2: MNHNY, SVGAGI (reference sequence). Trimming removed 5 bases at V and 7 bases at J, with 17 bases between. The CDR3 has 14 amino acids. CDR3 in DNA: TGTGCCAGCAGTCTAGAACCCCCGAGAGGTGGCTACACCTTC. Translating gives CASSLEPPRGGYTF.

The chain employs TRBV7-6 and TRBJ2-3; TRBD2 is a possible D gene (6 bases). Trimming pared 3 bases from V and 4 bases from J, leaving 11 bases between. Germline CDR1 and CDR2: SGHVS and FNYEAQ. This CDR3 has 14 amino acids. The CDR3 region is CASSLQEGADTQYF. The DNA for the CDR3 is TGTGCCAGCAGCTTGCAGGAGGGCGCAGATACGCAGTATTTT.

The J gene is TRBJ2-7, the V gene TRBV5-4, with D tentatively TRBD2 (6 bases). The ends were cut back, 2 bases at V and 0 bases at J, with 12 bases in the middle. Germline values: CDR1 SGHNT, CDR2 YYREEE (reference sequence). This CDR3 has 15 amino acids. The CDR3: CASSFVGLPSYEQYF. CDR3 in DNA: TGTGCCAGCAGCTTCGTCGGACTACCCTCCTACGAGCAGTACTTC.

The V and J genes are TRBV10-3 and TRBJ2-7; 13 bases are a match to TRBD2. Looked up from germline, CDR1 is ENHRY and CDR2 is SYGVKD. Trimming took 7 bases from V and 6 from J; bases not matched to a gene: 6. This CDR3 has 14 amino acids. The DNA of the CDR3 is TGTGCCATCACCCAGGGACTAGCGGGAAGCGAGCAGTACTTC. Its protein product is CAITQGLAGSEQYF.

The chain recombines TRBV6-1 with TRBJ2-5, with D perhaps matching TRBD2 (7 bases). The CDR3 runs 14 residues. Trimming stripped 6 bases from V and 4 bases from J, with 15 bases between. Germline lookup yields CDR1 MNHNS and CDR2 SASEGT. The CDR3 region is CASRGGGAGETQYF. The CDR3 DNA sequence: TGTGCCAGCAGAGGGGGGGGCGCGGGAGAGACCCAGTACTTC.

The count of this clone is one. This chain joins TRBV10-1 and TRBJ2-2; perhaps TRBD1 as D (6 bases). Germline CDR1 WNHNN, CDR2 SYGVQD (reference sequence). CDR3 size: 15 residues. V was shortened by 5 bases and J by 0 bases, with 10 bases between the two germline ends. CDR3 sequence reads: CASSLGQANTGELFF. The CDR3 DNA follows: TGCGCCAGCAGTCTGGGACAAGCGAACACCGGGGAGCTGTTTTTT.

The chain carries TRBV2 and TRBJ2-7; TRBD2 aligns across 8 bases. Germline CDR1 SNHLY, CDR2 FYNNEI. The CDR3 length is 12 residues. The V segment lost 8 bases and the J segment 5 bases; nucleotides outside the gene matches: 5. In DNA, the CDR3 is TGTGCCAGCGGTCGGGAGGGGCACGAGCAGTACTTC. It translates to CASGREGHEQYF.

The V gene is TRBV7-2, the J gene TRBJ2-3; the D is unclear. The V end was cut by 0 bases, the J end by 1 base, with 5 bases between. Germline V gene data show CDR1 as SGHTA and CDR2 as FQGNSA. The CDR3 has 14 residues. In DNA, the CDR3 is TGTGCCAGCAGCTTAGCTTCAGGCACAGATACGCAGTATTTT. It specifies CASSLASGTDTQYF.

V gene TRBV5-8 combines with J gene TRBJ1-5, with D unclear. The CDR3 loop spans 16 amino acids. V was pared by 2 bases and J by 0 bases, with 12 bases between. CDR1 and CDR2 (germline): SGHTS, YDEGEE. The CDR3 is CASSFTDIYSNQPQHF. The CDR3 DNA sequence: TGTGCCAGCAGCTTCACAGACATATATAGCAATCAGCCCCAGCATTTT.

The chain links TRBV5-1 to TRBJ1-2; 7 nucleotides agree with TRBD1. The CDR3 has 13 amino acids. From germline, CDR1 is SGHRS and CDR2 YFSETQ. The V and J ends lost 4 bases and 2 bases, in that order; junction bases with no gene match: 2. CDR3: CASSPGQNYGYTF. The DNA of the CDR3 is TGCGCCAGCAGCCCGGGACAGAACTATGGCTACACCTTC. Supplemented by reference TRBV5-1 and TRBJ1-2, the full variable domain reads KAGVTQTPRYLIKTRGQQVTLSCSPISGHRSVSWYQQTPGQGLQFLFEYFSETQRNKGNFPGRFSGRQFSNSRSEMNVSTLELGDSALYLCASSPGQNYGYTFGSGTRLTVV.

The chain is built from TRBV6-1 and TRBJ2-5; 7 nucleotides align to TRBD1. Trimming at V came to 8 bases and at J to 5 bases, leaving 14 bases not matched to a gene. Germline CDR1 MNHNS, CDR2 SASEGT. The CDR3 has 15 amino acids. As DNA, the CDR3 is TGTGCCAGCTGCTCGACAGGGTTCAAGGTGGAGACCCAGTACTTC. It encodes CASCSTGFKVETQYF.

This clone was observed once. This chain joins TRBV11-2 and TRBJ2-1; no clear D. Trimming took off 3 bases at V and 4 bases at J, with 10 bases between the two ends. The CDR3 is made up of 14 amino acids. In germline, CDR1 is SGHAT, CDR2 FQNNGV. The CDR3 protein is CASSLYRAYNEQFF. The CDR3 nucleotides are TGTGCCAGCAGCTTGTATAGGGCGTACAATGAGCAGTTCTTC.

The chain recombines TRBV7-3 with TRBJ2-1, with 7 bases identical to TRBD2. Germline V gene data show CDR1 as SGHTA and CDR2 as FQGTGA. The trim removed 5 bases at V and 1 base at J, leaving 8 bases unmatched. This CDR3 is 16 amino acids long. The CDR3 spells CASSRASGGSYNEQFF. CDR3 sequence (DNA): TGTGCCAGCAGCCGCGCCTCGGGGGGATCCTACAATGAGCAGTTCTTC.

The gene calls are TRBV28 and TRBJ2-7; 7 bases fit TRBD2. The junction had 15 bases not matched to a gene; V was cut back by 3 bases and J by 7 bases. The CDR3 runs to 16 residues. Germline values: CDR1 MDHEN, CDR2 SYDVKM. For the CDR3, the DNA is TGTGCCAGCAGTTTTGAAGGAGCGGGAACGGACTTAGAGCAGTACTTC. It codes for CASSFEGAGTDLEQYF.

This chain uses TRBV28 with TRBJ1-2, with 8 positions matching TRBD1. In germline, CDR1 is MDHEN, CDR2 SYDVKM. The CDR3 covers 13 residues. With 9 bases clipped from V and 2 bases from J, the junction kept 5 bases outside the gene matches. In nucleotides, the CDR3 is TGTGCCAGTGGAACAGGGGGAAACTATGGCTACACCTTC. Protein sequence: CASGTGGNYGYTF.

This sequence joins TRBV28 and TRBJ2-1, with 7 bases identical to TRBD2. This CDR3 spans 15 amino acids. V was clipped by 6 bases and J by 5 bases; unmatched bases: 10. CDR1 MDHEN and CDR2 SYDVKM come from the germline V gene. CDR3 sequence (DNA): TGTGCCAGCAGCCCCTCTAGCGGCGGCAACAATGAGCAGTTCTTC. This codes for CASSPSSGGNNEQFF. The whole variable domain, remainder taken from reference TRBV28 and TRBJ2-1, is DVKVTQSSRYLVKRTGEKVFLECVQDMDHENMFWYRQDPGLGLRLIYFSYDVKMKEKGDIPEGYSVSREKKERFSLILESASTNQTSMYLCASSPSSGGNNEQFFGPGTRLTVL.